This T cell receptor beta chain was recovered during a study of blood T cell repertoires in COVID-19. Overall study: Samples of COVID-19 (acute and convalescent) were obtained from the United States, Italy and Spain. PBMCs, B-cell-depleted T cells, or T cells were the source of the cDNA or gDNA that made up the material.

The germline CDR1 and CDR2 sequences are SNHLY and FYNNEI. With 10 bases removed from V and 1 base from J, the gap between germline ends came to 16 bases. The CDR3 contains 14 residues. Clones were sequenced by immunoSEQ multiplex PCR, and TCRdb holds only the in-frame ones, with some missing. This sample has more than 150,000 clones; roughly 80% occur once, and the top ten carry around 13%. The gene calls are TRBV2 and TRBJ1-1, with D maybe TRBD1 (6 bases). The sequence derives from an elderly woman with acute or convalescent COVID-19. The material sequenced was peripheral blood. In nucleotides, the CDR3 is TGTGCCACCCAATTCACAGGGAGGAACACTGAAGCTTTCTTT. This translates into CATQFTGRNTEAFF.